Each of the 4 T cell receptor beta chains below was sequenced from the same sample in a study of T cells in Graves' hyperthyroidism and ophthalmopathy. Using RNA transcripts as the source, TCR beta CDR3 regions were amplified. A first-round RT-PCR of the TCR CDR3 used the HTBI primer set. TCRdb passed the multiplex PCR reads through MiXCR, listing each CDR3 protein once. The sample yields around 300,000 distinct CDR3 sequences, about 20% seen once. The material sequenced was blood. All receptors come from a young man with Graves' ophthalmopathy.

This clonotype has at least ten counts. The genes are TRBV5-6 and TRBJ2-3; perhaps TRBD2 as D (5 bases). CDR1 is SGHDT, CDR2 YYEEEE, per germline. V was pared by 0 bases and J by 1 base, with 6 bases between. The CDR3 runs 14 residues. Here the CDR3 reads CASSLERRTDTQYF. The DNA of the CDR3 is TGTGCCAGCAGCTTGGAGCGGCGCACAGATACGCAGTATTTT.

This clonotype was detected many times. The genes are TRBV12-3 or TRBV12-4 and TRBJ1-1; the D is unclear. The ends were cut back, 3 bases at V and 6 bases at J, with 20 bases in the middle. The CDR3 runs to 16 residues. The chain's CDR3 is CASSFIPGKKVAEAFF. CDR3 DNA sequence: TGTGCCAGCAGTTTCATTCCGGGGAAAAAGGTTGCTGAAGCTTTCTTT.

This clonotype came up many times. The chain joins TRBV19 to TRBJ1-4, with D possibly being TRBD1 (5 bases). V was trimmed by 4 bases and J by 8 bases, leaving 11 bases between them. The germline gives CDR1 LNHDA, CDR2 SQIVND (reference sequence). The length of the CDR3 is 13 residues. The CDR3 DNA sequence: TGTGCCAGTAGTAAACCAGGGAGCGAAAAACTGTTTTTT. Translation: CASSKPGSEKLFF. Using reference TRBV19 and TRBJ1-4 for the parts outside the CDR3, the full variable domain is DGGITQSPKYLFRKEGQNVTLSCEQNLNHDAMYWYRQDPGQGLRLIYYSQIVNDFQKGDIAEGYSVSREKKESFPLTVTSAQKNPTAFYLCASSKPGSEKLFFGSGTQLSVL.

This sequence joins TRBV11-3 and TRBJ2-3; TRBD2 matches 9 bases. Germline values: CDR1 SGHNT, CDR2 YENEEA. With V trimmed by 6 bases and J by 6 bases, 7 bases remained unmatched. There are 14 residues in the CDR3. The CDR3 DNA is TGTGCCAGCAGGGACGGGCTAGCGGGGGATACGCAGTATTTT. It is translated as CASRDGLAGDTQYF.